The 30 T cell receptor beta chains given below trace back to one sample, sequenced in a study of blood T cell repertoires in COVID-19. Profiled with immunoSEQ multiplex PCR; TCRdb holds only in-frame clones, not every one. The repertoire has fewer than 350,000 clones, 86% of them found once; the top ten carry 10% to 15%. The sequenced sample was peripheral blood. The receptors derive from a woman in her thirties with COVID-19, enrolled during active disease.

V usage is TRBV11-2 and J usage is TRBJ2-7; TRBD2 matches 8 bases. Germline CDR1 and CDR2: SGHAT and FQNNGV. CDR3 size: 16 residues. V was pared by 3 bases and J by 4 bases, with 11 bases of the junction left unmatched. This CDR3 reads CASSFRTGGYFYEQYF. CDR3 nucleotide sequence: TGTGCCAGCAGCTTTCGGACGGGGGGGTATTTTTACGAGCAGTACTTC.

With regard to this clone: Other nucleotide sequences from this sample produce the same CDR3. This chain connects TRBV5-1 to TRBJ1-2; no firm D call. CDR1 and CDR2 from the germline V gene are SGHRS and YFSETQ. The CDR3 totals 13 residues. With 2 bases removed from V and 2 bases from J, the gap between germline ends came to 7 bases. CDR3 in amino acids: CASSLGGNYGYTF. The CDR3 bases are TGCGCCAGCAGCTTAGGCGGCAACTATGGCTACACCTTC.

This chain uses TRBV10-1 with TRBJ1-2; D is uncertain. Germline-derived CDR1 and CDR2 are WNHNN and SYGVQD (reference sequence). CDR3 length: 15 residues. Trimming removed 3 bases from V and 2 bases from J, with 13 bases in between. The CDR3 is CASSDDAGRNYGYTF. In nucleotides, the CDR3 is TGCGCCAGCAGTGACGATGCAGGTAGGAACTATGGCTACACCTTC.

The V call is TRBV6-2 or TRBV6-3, the J call TRBJ1-4; D remains ambiguous. Germline values: CDR1 MNHEY, CDR2 SVGEGT. The CDR3 length is 16 residues. With 2 bases removed from V and 0 bases from J, the gap between germline ends came to 10 bases. This chain's CDR3 is CASSYSAHATNEKLFF. The CDR3, as DNA: TGTGCCAGCAGTTACAGTGCACATGCAACTAATGAAAAACTGTTTTTT.

The chain combines TRBV19 with TRBJ1-2, with D possibly being TRBD1 (5 bases). The CDR3 spans 13 residues. CDR1 and CDR2 from the germline V gene are LNHDA and SQIVND (reference sequence). V was clipped by 8 bases and J by 4 bases, with 14 bases between them. The CDR3 DNA follows: TGTGCCAGTGAGACAGCCATTTCCTATGGCTACACCTTC. As protein: CASETAISYGYTF.

The chain couples TRBV5-6 to TRBJ2-3, with TRBD2 identical over 8 bases. The CDR3 has 16 amino acids. After removal of 1 base from V and 6 bases from J, the junction contained 10 bases not matched to a gene. From germline, CDR1 is SGHDT and CDR2 YYEEEE. The CDR3 nucleotides are TGTGCCAGCAGCTTGTTTTTTCAGCGGGGGTGGGATACGCAGTATTTT. It translates to CASSLFFQRGWDTQYF. Supplemented by reference TRBV5-6 and TRBJ2-3, the full variable domain reads DAGVTQSPTHLIKTRGQQVTLRCSPKSGHDTVSWYQQALGQGPQFIFQYYEEEERQRGNFPDRFSGHQFPNYSSELNVNALLLGDSALYLCASSLFFQRGWDTQYFGPGTRLTVL.

The rearrangement joins TRBV14 to TRBJ1-1, with TRBD1 matching over 8 bases. This CDR3 has 15 amino acids. Germline-derived CDR1 and CDR2 are SGHDN and FVKESK. V gave up 3 bases and J gave up 1 base; unmatched junction bases: 4. The CDR3 region is CASSQLTGANTEAFF. CDR3 nucleotides: TGTGCCAGCAGCCAGCTGACAGGGGCGAACACTGAAGCTTTCTTT. Based on the CDR3 plus reference TRBV14 and TRBJ1-1, the full variable domain is EAGVTQFPSHSVIEKGQTVTLRCDPISGHDNLYWYRRVMGKEIKFLLHFVKESKQDESGMPNNRFLAERTGGTYSTLKVQPAELEDSGVYFCASSQLTGANTEAFFGQGTRLTVV.

The J gene is TRBJ2-7, the V gene TRBV18; 9 nucleotides match TRBD1. This CDR3 spans 14 amino acids. From germline, CDR1 is KGHSH and CDR2 LQKENI. The V and J ends lost 6 bases and 5 bases, in that order; junction bases with no gene match: 8. The CDR3 here is CASSRGTGLDEQYF. CDR3 DNA: TGTGCCAGCTCCCGTGGGACAGGGCTCGACGAGCAGTACTTC.

This chain joins TRBV10-1 and TRBJ2-5; D is possibly TRBD2 (6 bases). This CDR3 spans 16 amino acids. Germline loops: CDR1 WNHNN, CDR2 SYGVQD (reference sequence). The V and J ends lost 0 bases and 2 bases respectively, with 13 bases between them. The DNA for the CDR3 is TGCGCCAGCAGTGAGTCGGGAGCGGGCCGACAAGAGACCCAGTACTTC. Amino acid sequence: CASSESGAGRQETQYF.

V is TRBV7-9 and J is TRBJ2-7; D uncertain. V was shortened by 5 bases and J by 11 bases, with 16 bases between the two germline ends. Germline loops: CDR1 SEHNR, CDR2 FQNEAQ (reference sequence). The CDR3 is 12 residues long. The CDR3 protein is CASSDLTRVEYF. Written as DNA, the CDR3 is TGTGCCAGCAGCGACCTGACACGCGTGGAGTACTTC.

The CDR3 DNA sequence: TGTGCCAGCAGCTTAGATGGGCTTTACGAGCAGTACTTC. Translation gives CASSLDGLYEQYF. The chain links TRBV11-2 to TRBJ2-7; no firm D call. The CDR3 sequence is 13 residues long. CDR1 is SGHAT, CDR2 FQNNGV, per germline. Trimming pared 0 bases from V and 4 bases from J, leaving 7 bases between. Full variable domain (missing parts from reference TRBV11-2 and TRBJ2-7): EAGVAQSPRYKIIEKRQSVAFWCNPISGHATLYWYQQILGQGPKLLIQFQNNGVVDDSQLPKDRFSAERLKGVDSTLKIQPAKLEDSAVYLCASSLDGLYEQYFGPGTRLTVT.

The chain joins TRBV3-1 (or the pseudogene TRBV3-2) to TRBJ2-7, with 10 positions matching TRBD1. The CDR3 consists of 17 residues. The V gene's germline CDR1 is LGHDT and CDR2 YNNKEL (reference sequence). V gave up 0 bases and J gave up 4 bases; unmatched junction bases: 9. The CDR3 spells CASSQEAQGQGTYEQYF. The CDR3 DNA is TGTGCCAGCAGCCAAGAGGCGCAGGGACAGGGGACTTACGAGCAGTACTTC.

This sequence joins TRBV18 and TRBJ1-1; 7 nucleotides match TRBD1. The CDR3 runs to 14 residues. CDR1 and CDR2 (germline): KGHSH, LQKENI. V shed 6 bases and J 5 bases; nucleotides not matched to a gene: 9. CDR3 nucleotides: TGTGCCAGCTCGTCTCAGGGGGGAGAGACTGAAGCTTTCTTT. This codes for CASSSQGGETEAFF.

This clone was counted only a few times. The chain recombines TRBV27 with TRBJ1-5, with 7 bases that match TRBD1. The CDR3 covers 20 residues. After removal of 0 bases from V and 6 bases from J, the junction contained 20 bases not matched to a gene. The germline V gene has CDR1 MNHEY and CDR2 SMNVEV (reference sequence). CDR3 loop: CASSLSTWRQGGIGSQPQHF. In nucleotides, the CDR3 is TGTGCCAGCAGTTTATCGACGTGGAGGCAGGGGGGAATTGGGAGTCAGCCCCAGCATTTT.

The rearrangement uses TRBV27 and TRBJ1-1; D gene unclear. V gave up 5 bases and J gave up 3 bases, with 22 bases separating them. Germline V gene lookup returns CDR1 MNHEY and CDR2 SMNVEV (reference sequence). This CDR3 has 17 amino acids. The CDR3 bases are TGTGCCAGCAGTGACACGGGGAATTTGGAGTTGGACACTGAAGCTTTCTTT. This encodes CASSDTGNLELDTEAFF.

V and J are TRBV9 and TRBJ1-1; 9 positions agree with TRBD1. The CDR3 contains 14 residues. CDR1 is SGDLS, CDR2 YYNGEE, per germline. J was trimmed by 3 bases and V by 6 bases; bases with no gene match: 6. CDR3 DNA: TGTGCCAGCAAGACCGGGACAGGGTACACTGAAGCTTTCTTT. Translating gives CASKTGTGYTEAFF.

This chain joins TRBV6-5 and TRBJ2-7, with D possibly matching TRBD1 (6 bases). The CDR3 runs to 14 residues. CDR1 is MNHEY, CDR2 SVGAGI, per germline. V shed 6 bases and J shed 0 bases, with 12 bases lying between them. CDR3 residues: CASSRDRSSYEQYF. As DNA, the CDR3 is TGTGCCAGCAGCAGAGACAGGAGCTCCTACGAGCAGTACTTC.

This sequence joins TRBV5-5 and TRBJ1-1; TRBD1 might be the D (6 bases). This CDR3 has 14 residues. Deletions cut 4 bases from V and 4 bases from J, with 14 bases between. Germline V CDR1 and CDR2: SGHKS, YYEKEE (reference sequence). The CDR3 spells CASSPDRIFTEAFF. The CDR3 DNA sequence: TGTGCCAGCAGCCCAGACAGGATTTTCACTGAAGCTTTCTTT.

This clone was detected a few times. Here the CDR3 reads CASSPRGQGTYNEQFF. The CDR3 DNA reads TGTGCCAGCAGCCCGAGGGGACAGGGCACCTACAATGAGCAGTTCTTC. The chain is built from TRBV7-9 and TRBJ2-1; 9 bases fit TRBD1. V shed 5 bases and J 2 bases; nucleotides not matched to a gene: 7. The V gene's germline CDR1 is SEHNR and CDR2 FQNEAQ (reference sequence). This CDR3 comprises 16 residues.

The genes are TRBV5-1 and TRBJ2-7; TRBD1 aligns across 8 bases. Germline trimming cut 7 bases from V and 4 bases from J; bases unmatched to any gene: 16. Germline V gene lookup returns CDR1 SGHRS and CDR2 YFSETQ. The CDR3 spans 16 residues. CDR3 bases: TGCGCCAGCTCGGACAGCCTCGGACAGGGTTTTTACGAGCAGTACTTC. Protein sequence: CASSDSLGQGFYEQYF.

This chain uses TRBV3-1 (or the pseudogene TRBV3-2) with TRBJ1-2; no definite D call. The CDR3 is 13 amino acids. Germline V gives CDR1 LGHDT, CDR2 YNNKEL (reference sequence). V was trimmed by 2 bases and J by 4 bases, leaving 8 bases between them. The CDR3 reads CASSQQTSYGYTF. In DNA form, the CDR3 reads TGTGCCAGCAGCCAACAAACGAGCTATGGCTACACCTTC.

In regard to this clone: In the same sample, other DNA sequences code for this CDR3. V and J are TRBV7-9 and TRBJ1-1; D gene uncertain. V shed 5 bases and J shed 4 bases, with 8 bases lying between them. Germline CDR1 and CDR2: SEHNR and FQNEAQ (reference sequence). The CDR3 extends over 12 amino acids. The CDR3 region is CASSLRGTEAFF. CDR3 DNA sequence: TGTGCCAGCAGCCTCCGGGGCACTGAAGCTTTCTTT.

DNA of the CDR3: TGTGCCAGCAACGCGGCGGTGAGCACAGATACGCAGTATTTT. Encoded protein: CASNAAVSTDTQYF. The chain carries TRBV9 and TRBJ2-3; D remains ambiguous. The CDR3 is 14 amino acids. Trimming took off 6 bases at V and 0 bases at J, with 11 bases between the two ends. Germline V gene lookup returns CDR1 SGDLS and CDR2 YYNGEE.

The gene calls are TRBV5-1 and TRBJ1-2; 7 nucleotides line up with TRBD1. V was pared by 3 bases and J by 8 bases, with 13 bases of the junction left unmatched. The CDR3 is made up of 15 amino acids. Per germline, CDR1 SGHRS and CDR2 YFSETQ. CDR3 bases: TGCGCCAGCAGCTCGTATAAACCCGGGACAGCGGGCTACACCTTC. Its protein product is CASSSYKPGTAGYTF.

V gene TRBV6-4 combines with J gene TRBJ1-2; maybe TRBD1 (5 bases). CDR1 MRHNA and CDR2 SNTAGT come from the germline V gene. Trimming shortened V by 1 base and J by 4 bases, and 13 bases separated the two germline ends. The CDR3 is made up of 15 amino acids. CDR3: CASSDFPAGGYGYTF. The DNA of the CDR3 is TGTGCCAGCAGTGACTTCCCGGCGGGGGGCTATGGCTACACCTTC.

The DNA for the CDR3 is TGTGCCAGCAGTACAGTGCGCCGATACAATGAGCAGTTCTTC. It codes for CASSTVRRYNEQFF. The chain links TRBV6-6 to TRBJ2-1; D is uncertain. The CDR3 covers 14 residues. The germline V gene has CDR1 MNHNY and CDR2 SVGAGI (reference sequence). The V end lost 5 bases, the J end lost 4 bases, and 12 bases lay between the germline ends.

CDR3 protein: CAWGTYSNQPQHF. CDR3 in DNA: TGTGCCTGGGGAACCTATAGCAATCAGCCCCAGCATTTT. The chain is built from TRBV30 and TRBJ1-5; D unclear. The CDR3 totals 13 residues. V was clipped by 5 bases and J by 0 bases, with 8 bases between them. The germline V gene has CDR1 GTSNPN and CDR2 SVGIG (reference sequence). Filled out from reference TRBV30 and TRBJ1-5, the complete variable domain reads SQTIHQWPATLVQPVGSPLSLECTVEGTSNPNLYWYRQAAGRGLQLLFYSVGIGQISSEVPQNLSASRPQDRQFILSSKKLLLSDSGFYLCAWGTYSNQPQHFGDGTRLSIL.

The chain combines TRBV12-5 with TRBJ2-1; 10 positions agree with TRBD2. CDR1 and CDR2 from the germline V gene are LGHNT and FRNRAP. This CDR3 has 16 amino acids. Trimming at V came to 1 base and at J to 5 bases, leaving 5 bases not matched to a gene. CDR3 protein: CASGLGLAGAHNEQFF. CDR3 DNA: TGTGCTAGTGGTTTGGGGCTAGCGGGGGCCCACAATGAGCAGTTCTTC.

The rearrangement links TRBV3-1 (or the pseudogene TRBV3-2) to TRBJ2-1, with 11 nucleotides matching TRBD2. Unmatched junction bases numbered 6, after V lost 3 bases and J lost 2 bases. The CDR3 spans 17 residues. The germline V gene has CDR1 LGHDT and CDR2 YNNKEL (reference sequence). The CDR3 protein is CASSQVTSGGPYNEQFF. The CDR3 nucleotides are TGTGCCAGCAGCCAGGTAACTAGCGGGGGACCCTACAATGAGCAGTTCTTC.

J is TRBJ2-1 and V is TRBV2; D perhaps matches TRBD2 (7 bases). CDR3 size: 15 residues. Germline V gives CDR1 SNHLY, CDR2 FYNNEI. V was trimmed by 3 bases and J by 5 bases, leaving 14 bases between them. The CDR3 loop reads CASSDGPGGNNEQFF. The CDR3 coding sequence is TGTGCCAGCAGTGATGGTCCGGGGGGCAACAATGAGCAGTTCTTC.